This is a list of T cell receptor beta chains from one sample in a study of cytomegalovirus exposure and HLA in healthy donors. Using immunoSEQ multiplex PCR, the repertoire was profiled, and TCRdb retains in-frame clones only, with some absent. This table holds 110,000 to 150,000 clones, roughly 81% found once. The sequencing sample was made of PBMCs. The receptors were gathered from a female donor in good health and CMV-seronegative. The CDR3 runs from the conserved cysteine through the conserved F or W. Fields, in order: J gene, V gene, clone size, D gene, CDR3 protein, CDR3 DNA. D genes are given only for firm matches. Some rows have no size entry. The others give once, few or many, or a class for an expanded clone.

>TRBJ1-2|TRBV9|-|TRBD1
CASSVTGASNYGYTF
TGTGCCAGCAGCGTCACAGGGGCCAGTAACTATGGCTACACCTTC
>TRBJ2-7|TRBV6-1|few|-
CASSEGAYEQYF
TGTGCCAGCAGTGAAGGGGCGTACGAGCAGTACTTC
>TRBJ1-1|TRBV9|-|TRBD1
CASSDDRVGTEAFF
TGTGCCAGCAGCGACGACAGGGTAGGGACTGAAGCTTTCTTT
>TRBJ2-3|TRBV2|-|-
CASSGNNWSGRTDTQYF
TGTGCCAGCAGTGGGAACAACTGGTCAGGGCGGACAGATACGCAGTATTTT
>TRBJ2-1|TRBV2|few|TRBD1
CASSRDRGYNEQFF
TGTGCCAGCAGCCGGGACAGGGGTTACAATGAGCAGTTCTTC
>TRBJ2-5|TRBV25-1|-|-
CASSEGGSQGETQYF
TGTGCCAGCAGTGAAGGCGGATCCCAGGGAGAGACCCAGTACTTC
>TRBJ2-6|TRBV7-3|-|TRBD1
CASSSPGQGVSGANVLTF
TGTGCCAGCAGCTCCCCGGGACAGGGGGTATCTGGGGCCAACGTCCTGACTTTC
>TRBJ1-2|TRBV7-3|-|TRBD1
CASSLQQGGGYTF
TGTGCCAGCAGCTTACAACAGGGGGGTGGCTACACCTTC
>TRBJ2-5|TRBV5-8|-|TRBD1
CASSNPGQGAKEYF
TGTGCCAGCAGCAATCCGGGACAGGGGGCGAAGGAGTACTTC
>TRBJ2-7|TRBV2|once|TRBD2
CASSELFSGGTLDEQYF
TGTGCCAGCAGTGAATTATTTAGCGGGGGGACCCTCGACGAGCAGTACTTC
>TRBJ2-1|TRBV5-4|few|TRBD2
CASSLAQGLAGAFNEQFF
TGTGCCAGCAGCTTGGCCCAGGGACTAGCGGGAGCTTTCAATGAGCAGTTCTTC
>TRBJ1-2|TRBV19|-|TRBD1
CASSNPDRGRSYGYTF
TGTGCCAGTAGTAATCCCGACAGGGGGCGCAGCTATGGCTACACCTTC
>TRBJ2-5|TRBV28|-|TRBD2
CASTDGLAVRKETQYF
TGTGCCAGCACCGATGGACTAGCGGTGAGAAAAGAGACCCAGTACTTC
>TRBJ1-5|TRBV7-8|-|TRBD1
CASRRDRASNQPQHF
TGTGCCAGCAGGCGGGACAGGGCAAGCAATCAGCCCCAGCATTTT
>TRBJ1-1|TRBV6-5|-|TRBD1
CASSSRDSEAFF
TGTGCCAGCAGCTCCCGGGACAGTGAAGCTTTCTTT
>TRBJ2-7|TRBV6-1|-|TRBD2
CASSELAGGPYEQYF
TGTGCCAGCAGTGAGCTGGCGGGAGGGCCCTACGAGCAGTACTTC
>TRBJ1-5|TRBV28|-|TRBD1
CASSLGPGQQRVQPQHF
TGTGCCAGCAGTTTAGGTCCGGGACAGCAAAGAGTCCAGCCCCAGCATTTT
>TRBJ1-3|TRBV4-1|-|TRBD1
CASSQVLRDRGVLLGNTIYF
TGCGCCAGCAGCCAAGTCCTCCGGGACAGGGGCGTGTTACTTGGAAACACCATATATTTT
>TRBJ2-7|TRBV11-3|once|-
CASSPGTTLYEQYF
TGTGCCAGCAGCCCCGGGACAACTCTTTACGAGCAGTACTTC
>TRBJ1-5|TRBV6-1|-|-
CASSEWTGNQPQHF
TGTGCCAGCAGTGAATGGACAGGCAATCAGCCCCAGCATTTT
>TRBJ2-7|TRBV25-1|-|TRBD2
CASSESKGLAGGRDEQYF
TGTGCCAGCAGTGAATCGAAGGGACTAGCGGGAGGGCGCGACGAGCAGTACTTC
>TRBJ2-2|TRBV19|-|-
CASRRSAENTGELFF
TGTGCCAGTCGTAGATCCGCGGAGAACACCGGGGAGCTGTTTTTT
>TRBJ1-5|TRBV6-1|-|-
CASNDKPNQPQHF
TGTGCCAGCAACGACAAGCCCAATCAGCCCCAGCATTTT
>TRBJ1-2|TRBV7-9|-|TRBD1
CASSSTGGDYGYTF
TGTGCCAGCAGCTCGACAGGGGGCGACTATGGCTACACCTTC
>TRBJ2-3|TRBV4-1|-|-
CASSQERDTDTQYF
TGCGCCAGCAGCCAAGAACGGGACACAGATACGCAGTATTTT
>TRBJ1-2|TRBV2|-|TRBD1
CASSGGQNLYGYTF
TGTGCCAGCAGCGGGGGACAGAACCTCTATGGCTACACCTTC
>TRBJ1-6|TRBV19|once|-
CASRDSPTDFSPLHF
TGTGCCAGTAGGGACAGCCCGACCGACTTTTCACCCCTCCACTTT
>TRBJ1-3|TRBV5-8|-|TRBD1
CASSFPAPRGNF
TGTGCCAGCAGCTTCCCCGCGCCCAGGGGGAATTTT
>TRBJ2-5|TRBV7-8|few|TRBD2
CASSLPGGRETQYF
TGTGCCAGCAGCTTACCGGGGGGTAGGGAGACCCAGTACTTC
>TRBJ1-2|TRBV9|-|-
CASSVGGPNYGYTF
TGTGCCAGCAGCGTTGGAGGGCCTAACTATGGCTACACCTTC
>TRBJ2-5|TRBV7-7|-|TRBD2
CASSLLAGQETQYF
TGTGCTAGCAGCCTCCTAGCGGGACAAGAGACCCAGTACTTC
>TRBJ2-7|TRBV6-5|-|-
CASSYLVGRPYEQHF
TGTGCCAGCAGTTATTTGGTGGGCAGACCTTACGAGCAGCACTTC
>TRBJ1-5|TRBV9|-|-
CASSDDRYQPQHF
TGTGCCAGCAGCGATGACAGATATCAGCCCCAGCATTTT